These T cell receptor beta chains were read from a single sample in a study of CD8 T cells in ankylosing spondylitis. MiXCR was run by TCRdb on the 5' RACE reads, yielding one entry per CDR3 protein. This sample has approximately 400,000 distinct CDR3 sequences, with 25% to 30% found just once. The source material was blood, either unsorted or a sorted T cell fraction (not recorded which). The origin of the receptors is a male donor with ankylosing spondylitis. The CDR3 runs from the conserved cysteine through the conserved F or W. Each record gives: V gene, D gene, J gene, clone size, CDR3 protein, CDR3 DNA. A D gene is named only where the DNA matches it firmly. For some rows the clone size is stated as once, few or many, or as a class when expanded; others skip it.

TRBV20-1	NA	TRBJ1-1	few	CSARLGQATEAFF	TGCAGTGCTAGGCTCGGGCAGGCCACTGAAGCTTTCTTT
TRBV20-1	TRBD1	TRBJ2-3	NA	CSARHSRDRGRGDTQYF	TGCAGTGCTAGACATTCCCGGGACAGGGGACGAGGAGATACGCAGTATTTT
TRBV10-3	TRBD1	TRBJ1-6	NA	CAISRGGRSPLHF	TGTGCCATCAGTAGAGGGGGCAGGTCACCCCTCCACTTT
TRBV15	TRBD2	TRBJ2-1	NA	CATSRDYEGGYNEQFF	TGTGCCACCAGCAGAGATTACGAGGGAGGGTACAATGAGCAGTTCTTC
TRBV20-1	NA	TRBJ2-3	NA	CSVPDQGGTDTQYF	TGCAGTGTCCCGGATCAGGGAGGCACAGATACGCAGTATTTT
TRBV30	NA	TRBJ2-3	NA	CAWSPSTDTQYF	TGTGCCTGGAGTCCTAGCACAGATACGCAGTATTTT
TRBV20-1	NA	TRBJ1-5	few	CSAVPDSYSNQPQHF	TGCAGTGCCGTCCCGGACAGCTATAGCAATCAGCCCCAGCATTTT
TRBV5-1	TRBD1	TRBJ2-7	NA	CASSLAGQVPWEQYF	TGCGCCAGCAGCTTGGCTGGACAGGTACCCTGGGAGCAGTACTTC
TRBV12-3/TRBV12-4	TRBD2	TRBJ2-1	NA	CASTPSGNYNEQFF	TGTGCCAGCACCCCTAGCGGTAACTACAATGAGCAGTTCTTC
TRBV4-1	NA	TRBJ1-2	NA	CASSQSALGYGYTF	TGCGCCAGCAGCCAGTCAGCTTTAGGGTATGGCTACACCTTC
TRBV13	TRBD2	TRBJ2-1	few	CASSLVGEREKNEQFF	TGTGCCAGCAGCTTGGTAGGTGAGCGGGAGAAGAATGAGCAGTTCTTC
TRBV5-1	NA	TRBJ2-3	many	CASSLERYTDTQYF	TGCGCCAGCAGCTTGGAAAGGTACACAGATACGCAGTATTTT
TRBV3-1	NA	TRBJ2-5	NA	CASSQGTRQETQYF	TGTGCCAGCAGCCAAGGAACTAGACAAGAGACCCAGTACTTC
TRBV3-1	NA	TRBJ2-5	NA	CASRWTRDPQETQYF	TGTGCCAGCAGGTGGACCCGGGACCCCCAAGAGACCCAGTACTTC
TRBV5-1	TRBD1	TRBJ2-2	few	CASSADRAGELFF	TGCGCCAGCAGCGCGGACAGGGCCGGGGAGCTGTTTTTT
TRBV15	NA	TRBJ2-2	NA	CATSRVGHTGELFF	TGTGCCACCAGCAGAGTTGGACACACCGGGGAGCTGTTTTTT
TRBV7-8	NA	TRBJ2-2	few	CASSPPEGRELFF	TGTGCCAGCAGCCCCCCCGAGGGACGGGAGCTGTTTTTT
TRBV12-3/TRBV12-4	TRBD1	TRBJ2-5	NA	CASSPRTGWGETQYF	TGTGCCAGCAGTCCAAGGACAGGGTGGGGAGAGACCCAGTACTTC
TRBV10-2	NA	TRBJ1-4	few	CASSAGGNEKLFF	TGCGCCAGCAGTGCTGGGGGCAATGAAAAACTGTTTTTT
TRBV4-1	NA	TRBJ2-1	NA	CASSQDRGRNEQFF	TGCGCCAGCAGCCAAGACCGGGGCCGGAATGAGCAGTTCTTC
TRBV7-2	TRBD1	TRBJ1-5	NA	CASSPWTGKNQPQHF	TGTGCCAGCAGCCCCTGGACAGGGAAAAATCAGCCCCAGCATTTT
TRBV7-2	NA	TRBJ2-3	few	CASSSEDTQYF	TGTGCCAGCAGCTCCGAGGATACGCAGTATTTT
TRBV4-1	TRBD2	TRBJ2-3	NA	CASSQEYRREWGDTQYF	TGCGCCAGCAGCCAGGAGTATCGGCGGGAGTGGGGAGATACGCAGTATTTT
TRBV11-3	TRBD2	TRBJ2-2	few	CASSLVQSGGGELFF	TGTGCCAGCAGCTTAGTACAGTCGGGAGGCGGGGAGCTGTTTTTT
TRBV5-6	TRBD1	TRBJ1-5	few	CASSLGTGVGHSNQPQHF	TGTGCCAGCAGCCTAGGGACAGGGGTTGGTCATAGCAATCAGCCCCAGCATTTT
TRBV12-3/TRBV12-4	NA	TRBJ1-2	few	CASTLGGGYTF	TGTGCCAGCACTTTGGGGGGTGGCTACACCTTC
TRBV20-1	TRBD1	TRBJ1-5	NA	CSAGTGWMQPQHF	TGCAGTGCGGGGACAGGGTGGATGCAGCCCCAGCATTTT
TRBV5-5	NA	TRBJ1-2	NA	CASSTQGGYGYTF	TGTGCCAGCAGCACACAGGGCGGCTATGGCTACACCTTC
TRBV6-5	NA	TRBJ2-1	NA	CASSYSASASYNEQFF	TGTGCCAGCAGTTACTCAGCTAGCGCTTCCTACAATGAGCAGTTCTTC
TRBV7-9	NA	TRBJ2-5	once	CASSLTGHQETQYF	TGTGCCAGCAGCCTCACCGGCCACCAAGAGACCCAGTACTTC
TRBV5-1	TRBD1	TRBJ1-1	few	CASGRGPGTEAFF	TGCGCCAGCGGGAGGGGGCCGGGCACTGAAGCTTTCTTT
TRBV20-1	NA	TRBJ1-6	NA	CSARGPVSPLHF	TGCAGTGCTAGGGGACCGGTCTCACCCCTCCACTTT
TRBV15	NA	TRBJ1-2	few	CATSRDRYGYTF	TGTGCCACCAGCAGAGATCGCTATGGCTACACCTTC
TRBV27	TRBD1	TRBJ1-1	few	CASSNRGTEAFF	TGTGCCAGCAGTAACAGGGGTACTGAAGCTTTCTTT
TRBV6-4	NA	TRBJ1-5	NA	CASNPWGRQPQHF	TGTGCCAGCAACCCTTGGGGGCGGCAGCCCCAGCATTTT
TRBV25-1	TRBD2	TRBJ2-1	NA	CASSPTRGLAGYNEQFF	TGTGCCAGCAGCCCCACGAGAGGGCTAGCGGGATATAATGAGCAGTTCTTC
TRBV11-2	NA	TRBJ2-5	NA	CASSYGPGRETQYF	TGTGCCAGCAGCTACGGACCAGGGCGAGAGACCCAGTACTTC
TRBV20-1	NA	TRBJ2-1	few	CSATRRGYSYNEQFF	TGCAGTGCCACCCGACGGGGTTACTCCTACAATGAGCAGTTCTTC
TRBV14	NA	TRBJ2-5	NA	CASSQENRDETQYF	TGTGCCAGCAGCCAAGAGAACAGGGACGAGACCCAGTACTTC
TRBV5-1	NA	TRBJ2-1	few	CASSLRPLVGERVSYNEQFF	TGCGCCAGCAGCTTGCGGCCTTTAGTGGGCGAGCGGGTATCCTACAATGAGCAGTTCTTC
TRBV6-6	NA	TRBJ2-1	NA	CASSHQGNEQFF	TGTGCCAGCAGCCATCAGGGCAATGAGCAGTTCTTC
TRBV18	NA	TRBJ2-4	NA	CASSPQAKNIQYF	TGTGCCAGCTCACCACAAGCCAAAAACATTCAGTACTTC
TRBV11-1	TRBD2	TRBJ2-7	NA	CASSRGTSGSGRSYEQYF	TGTGCCAGCAGCCGAGGGACTAGCGGGAGCGGCCGGTCCTACGAGCAGTACTTC
TRBV29-1	TRBD1	TRBJ1-2	few	CSVAGGDYGYTF	TGCAGCGTTGCAGGGGGGGACTATGGCTACACCTTC
TRBV20-1	TRBD2	TRBJ2-7	NA	CSASSFGGSGRQEQYF	TGCAGTGCTAGTTCATTCGGGGGTAGCGGGAGACAAGAGCAGTACTTC
TRBV10-3	NA	TRBJ2-1	NA	CAISESWQGNNEQFF	TGTGCCATCAGTGAGTCCTGGCAGGGGAACAATGAGCAGTTCTTC
TRBV3-1	NA	TRBJ2-5	many	CASSQGETQYF	TGTGCCAGCAGCCAAGGGGAGACCCAGTACTTC
TRBV29-1	NA	TRBJ1-2	NA	CSVEPVKNYGYTF	TGCAGCGTTGAGCCGGTGAAGAACTATGGCTACACCTTC
TRBV12-3/TRBV12-4	NA	TRBJ2-1	NA	CASSLVFGGSGNEQFF	TGTGCCAGCAGTTTAGTCTTCGGGGGAAGCGGCAATGAGCAGTTCTTC
TRBV6-1	NA	TRBJ2-3	once	CASSEVLRGGGRRDTQYF	TGTGCCAGCAGTGAAGTTCTAAGGGGGGGAGGTCGTAGAGATACGCAGTATTTT
TRBV11-1	NA	TRBJ2-1	NA	CASSFDRQNEQFF	TGTGCCAGCAGTTTTGACAGGCAAAATGAGCAGTTCTTC
TRBV15	NA	TRBJ2-5	NA	CATSRGGDTYQETQYF	TGTGCCACCAGCAGGGGAGGGGACACGTACCAAGAGACCCAGTACTTC
TRBV29-1	NA	TRBJ1-3	NA	CSVLLSAGNTIYF	TGCAGCGTGTTACTGTCGGCTGGAAACACCATATATTTT
TRBV4-2	NA	TRBJ1-6	NA	CASSPRQEFYSPLHF	TGTGCCAGCAGCCCCAGACAGGAGTTTTATTCACCCCTCCACTTT
TRBV6-6	NA	TRBJ1-2	few	CASQSDGSGYTF	TGTGCCAGTCAGTCGGACGGCTCTGGCTACACCTTC